The clone carrying this T cell receptor beta chain was detected a few times. V trimming: 5 bases; J trimming: 5 bases; junction bases outside the gene matches: 5. CDR1 is DFQATT, CDR2 SNEGSKA, per germline (reference sequence). CDR3 size: 13 residues. TCRdb fed the RT-PCR reads into MiXCR, producing one record per CDR3 protein. The sample includes around 700,000 distinct CDR3 sequences, more than 13% of them seen just once. The chain has TRBV20-1 and TRBJ2-5; TRBD2 agrees at 10 bases. The sequenced material came from memory CD4+ T cells from blood. The clonotype comes from a female donor in good health, serving as a healthy control. CDR3 DNA sequence: TGCAGTGCTTACACTAGCGGGGCGGAGACCCAGTACTTC. Residues: CSAYTSGAETQYF.